Sequencing of this T cell receptor beta chain was carried out in a study of T cells after posttransplantation cyclophosphamide. General study points: After PTCy, TRB diversity resembled that of CNI/methotrexate controls. TRB overlap between skin or GI tissue T cells and blood was limited. Later blood repertoires were often dominated by clones from the donor CD8+ memory compartment.

Cyclophosphamide on days +3 and +4 followed busulfan-fludarabine conditioning and a marrow graft. The germline V gene encodes CDR1 SQVTM and CDR2 ANQGSEA. Trimming took 7 bases from V and 2 from J, leaving 15 bases between them. CDR3 size: 13 residues. This table comes from immunoSEQ multiplex PCR, and its TCRdb copy is limited to in-frame clones, with some not included. Of about 43,000 clones in the sample, about 92% are singletons; the top ten hold about 2.5%. A word on this clone: What it binds is unknown.

The clonotype comes from a male patient in his sixties who received an allogeneic stem cell transplant from a related donor and was CMV-positive. A subset of T cells may come from the graft donor. The chain is built from TRBV29-1 and TRBJ2-7; D is uncertain. The source was PBMCs, collected roughly 59 days after allogeneic stem cell transplant with posttransplant cyclophosphamide. CDR3 in amino acids: CSAEAGSAYEQYF. CDR3 DNA sequence: TGCAGCGCCGAGGCTGGGTCAGCCTACGAGCAGTACTTC.